These T cell receptor beta chains were read from a single sample in a study of regulatory T cells in long-lasting Graves disease. MiXCR, applied by TCRdb to the multiplex PCR reads, yields one record per CDR3 protein. Of roughly 350,000 distinct CDR3 sequences in the sample, about 17% were seen once. This sample also appeared in a second study, on T cells in Graves' hyperthyroidism and ophthalmopathy.

The sequencing used peripheral blood mononuclear cells (PBMCs), collected at new diagnosis, from a patient treated with antithyroid drugs. These TCRs come from a woman aged 18 to 35 with Graves disease. The CDR3 runs from the conserved cysteine through the conserved F or W. The D gene is left open where the match is weak. Clone size appears in some rows only: once, few, many, or a class for an expanded clone.

-	-	TRBV10-3	TRBJ2-6	TGTGCCATCAGTGATAGGACAGTACACCCTTCTGGTGGGGCCAACGTCCTGACTTTC	CAISDRTVHPSGGANVLTF
many	TRBD1	TRBV29-1	TRBJ1-2	TGCAGCGTTGATTGGGGAACAGGGGGCGTCGGTGGCTACACCTTC	CSVDWGTGGVGGYTF
-	TRBD1	TRBV30	TRBJ2-7	TGTGCCTGGAGTGCCCTGGGACAGGGAGACTCCTACGAGCAGTACTTC	CAWSALGQGDSYEQYF
-	TRBD2	TRBV10-3	TRBJ2-1	TGTGCCATCAGTGATCGACTAGCGGGCCATTCCGGGGGGGGCAATGAGCAGTTCTTC	CAISDRLAGHSGGGNEQFF
few	-	TRBV20-1	TRBJ1-2	TGCAGTGCTACAGACAGGAGCAACTATGGCTACACCTTC	CSATDRSNYGYTF
many	TRBD1	TRBV28	TRBJ1-5	TGTGCCAGCAGGAATGACAGGGGAACTAGCAATCAGCCCCAGCATTTT	CASRNDRGTSNQPQHF
many	-	TRBV7-9	TRBJ2-7	TGTGCCAGCAGCCTGGGAGTCGCCTACGAGCAGTACTTC	CASSLGVAYEQYF
many	TRBD1	TRBV6-1	TRBJ1-6	TGTGCCAGCACACAGGGGTTGACTTCACCCCTCCACTTT	CASTQGLTSPLHF
few	TRBD1	TRBV27	TRBJ1-4	TGTGCCAGCAGTCTCCGACAGGGTGCAATTGAAAAACTGTTTTTT	CASSLRQGAIEKLFF
few	TRBD1	TRBV20-1	TRBJ1-1	TGCAGTGCTCCCCGGGACAGCCGTATGAACACTGAAGCTTTCTTT	CSAPRDSRMNTEAFF
many	-	TRBV28	TRBJ2-1	TGTGCCAGCAGTGGAGGGAGCTCCTACAATGAGCAGTTCTTC	CASSGGSSYNEQFF
many	-	TRBV5-1	TRBJ2-7	TGCGCCAGCAGCTTGGATGGCTACCCGGCCGAGGCCAAACTTTACGAGCAGTACTTC	CASSLDGYPAEAKLYEQYF
many	TRBD2	TRBV20-1	TRBJ2-4	TGCAGTGCTGACAAGACTAGCGGGGGGGAAGTAGCCAAAAACATTCAGTACTTC	CSADKTSGGEVAKNIQYF
few	-	TRBV28	TRBJ1-2	TGTGCCAGCAGTTTGAGGGTGAACGGCTATGGCTACACCTTC	CASSLRVNGYGYTF
few	TRBD1	TRBV6-1	TRBJ1-5	TGTGCCAGCAGCTCGGGACAGGGGGTTAGCAATCAGCCCCAGCATTTT	CASSSGQGVSNQPQHF
-	-	TRBV5-1	TRBJ2-7	TGCGCCAGCAGCTTGGTCGGGGACGGAGGCTACGAGCAGTACTTC	CASSLVGDGGYEQYF
-	-	TRBV29-1	TRBJ2-3	TGCAGCGTTCGTAGTCCGATCGCAGATACGCAGTATTTT	CSVRSPIADTQYF
-	-	TRBV10-1	TRBJ1-2	TGCGCCAGCAGTGCGAGCCGCGGAGGGTATGGCTACACCTTC	CASSASRGGYGYTF
many	-	TRBV11-1	TRBJ2-3	TGTGCCAGCAGTTTTAGGTGGGGGGCTAGCACAGATACGCAGTATTTT	CASSFRWGASTDTQYF
many	-	TRBV10-3	TRBJ2-3	TGTGCCATCAGTGAGTCTACTAGGCCCGTCACAGATACGCAGTATTTT	CAISESTRPVTDTQYF
-	-	TRBV11-3	TRBJ2-2	TGTGCCAGCCAGCCGGGGAGCACCGGGGAGCTGTTTTTT	CASQPGSTGELFF
-	-	TRBV7-9	TRBJ2-7	TGTGCCAGCAGCTTTCCAACCGCGACAGCGTCCTACGAGCAGTACTTC	CASSFPTATASYEQYF
many	TRBD1	TRBV10-3	TRBJ1-2	TGTGCCATCAGTGAGTCACGGACAGGGGACTATGGCTACACCTTC	CAISESRTGDYGYTF
many	TRBD2	TRBV9	TRBJ2-1	TGTGCCAGCAACGCCGGGACTAGCTATGAGCAGTTCTTC	CASNAGTSYEQFF
many	-	TRBV5-1	TRBJ2-7	TGTGCCAGCAGCCCCGAGGCAGCCCCTGACGAGCAGTACTTC	CASSPEAAPDEQYF